This TCR beta chain emerged from a study of T cells in narcolepsy. Broader study findings: Autoreactive clonotypes reportedly recurred in blood of same and different patients, not controls.

As concerns this clone: Antigen unknown.

Sequencing was performed with immunoSEQ multiplex PCR; in TCRdb, only in-frame clones are kept and a portion is missing. This sample yields around 25,000 clones, of which about nine tenths are seen a single time; about 1.1% belongs to the top ten. V gave up 5 bases and J gave up 2 bases, with 13 bases separating them. The CDR3 spans 14 residues. Germline loops: CDR1 SGHNT, CDR2 YYREEE (reference sequence). The receptor was isolated from a human donor with narcolepsy. This chain uses TRBV5-4 with TRBJ2-5; tentative D call: TRBD2 (6 bases). The source material was CD45RA- memory CD4+ T cells from PBMCs. The CDR3 is CASRKPGLQETQYF. CDR3 in DNA: TGTGCCAGCAGGAAACCTGGACTACAAGAGACCCAGTACTTC. Together with reference TRBV5-4 and TRBJ2-5, the CDR3 gives the full variable domain: ETGVTQSPTHLIKTRGQQVTLRCSSQSGHNTVSWYQQALGQGPQFIFQYYREEENGRGNFPPRFSGLQFPNYSSELNVNALELDDSALYLCASRKPGLQETQYFGPGTRLLVL.